This TCR beta chain was identified during a study of T cell responses to AZD1222 COVID-19 vaccine. TCRdb's copy holds only in-frame clones and misses some; the assay was immunoSEQ multiplex PCR. The sample shows around 84,000 clones, almost 90% of them seen only once. Concerning this clone itself: At the DNA level, this CDR3 is encoded by other sequences in the same sample as well.

This clonotype originated in an adult in good health. The sample in question was peripheral blood, obtained on day 0 of MenACWY control vaccination.

The CDR3 reads CASSVGNNEQFF. The DNA of the CDR3 is TGTGCCAGCAGCGTAGGAAACAATGAGCAGTTCTTC. The chain joins TRBV9 to TRBJ2-1; D is unclear. The CDR3 length is 12 residues. Per germline, CDR1 SGDLS and CDR2 YYNGEE. Between the trimmed V and J ends, which lost 0 bases and 5 bases, there was a span of 3 bases.